This is a list of T cell receptor beta chains from one sample in a study of blood T cells in healthy people across ages. In TCRdb, the 5' RACE reads were re-called with MiXCR into one record per CDR3 protein. The profile shows approximately 600,000 distinct CDR3 sequences, approximately 50% of them singletons. Sample: blood. The receptor source for this set is a man aged 55 to 70 in good health. The CDR3 runs from the conserved cysteine through the conserved F or W. D genes are given only for firm matches. Where a row states a size, it is once, few, many or the class of an expanded clone; other rows omit it.

TRBJ2-7,-,-,TRBV4-2,CASSQDLSARGYEQYF,TGTGCCAGCAGCCAAGACCTATCCGCCAGGGGCTACGAGCAGTACTTC
TRBJ2-5,-,-,TRBV12-3/TRBV12-4,CASSLSRLETQYF,TGTGCCAGCAGTCTCTCAAGGTTGGAGACCCAGTACTTC
TRBJ1-4,-,-,TRBV4-1,CASSQLIGAKIPEKLFF,TGCGCCAGCAGCCAATTAATCGGGGCCAAAATCCCTGAAAAACTGTTTTTT
TRBJ2-5,-,-,TRBV12-3/TRBV12-4,CASQRWAETQYF,TGTGCCAGCCAGAGATGGGCAGAGACCCAGTACTTC
TRBJ2-1,-,-,TRBV12-3/TRBV12-4,CASSLRPLGEQFF,TGTGCCAGCAGTTTAAGACCCCTGGGTGAGCAGTTCTTC
TRBJ1-2,-,few,TRBV6-2/TRBV6-3,CASRPDGVHGYTF,TGTGCCAGCAGACCGGATGGAGTACATGGCTACACCTTC
TRBJ2-3,-,-,TRBV5-1,CASSLPGLSTDTQYF,TGCGCCAGCAGCTTGCCGGGACTGTCTACAGATACGCAGTATTTT
TRBJ1-4,-,-,TRBV28,CASIGGNEKLFF,TGTGCCAGCATCGGGGGGAATGAAAAACTGTTTTTT
TRBJ2-3,-,-,TRBV4-2,CASSQKKGLSVDTQYF,TGTGCCAGCAGCCAAAAGAAGGGACTTTCCGTTGATACGCAGTATTTT
TRBJ1-2,TRBD1,-,TRBV4-2,CASSHRNRGQGKGYTF,TGTGCCAGCAGCCATCGGAACCGGGGACAGGGTAAAGGCTACACCTTC
TRBJ1-2,-,-,TRBV20-1,CSASQEETYGYTF,TGCAGTGCTAGTCAGGAGGAGACCTATGGCTACACCTTC
TRBJ1-2,-,-,TRBV4-1,CASSQDPGAYGYTF,TGCGCCAGCAGCCAAGATCCAGGGGCCTATGGCTACACCTTC
TRBJ1-2,-,-,TRBV7-2,CASSFRENYGYTF,TGTGCCAGCAGCTTTCGGGAAAACTATGGCTACACCTTC
TRBJ1-5,-,-,TRBV28,CASSLRGAAQPQHF,TGTGCCAGCAGTTTAAGGGGGGCTGCTCAGCCCCAGCATTTT
TRBJ2-7,-,-,TRBV7-9,CASSLGSQGYEQYF,TGTGCCAGCAGCTTAGGGTCTCAGGGCTACGAGCAGTACTTC
TRBJ2-5,TRBD2,few,TRBV5-1,CASSSPGLVVERETQYF,TGCGCCAGCAGCTCCCCGGGACTAGTTGTGGAAAGGGAGACCCAGTACTTC
TRBJ2-7,TRBD2,-,TRBV9,CASSGAGGGSYNEQYF,TGTGCCAGCAGCGGCGCCGGGGGGGGCTCCTACAATGAGCAGTACTTC
TRBJ2-7,-,-,TRBV11-2,CASSLSQSGYEQYF,TGTGCCAGCAGCTTATCCCAGTCGGGCTACGAGCAGTACTTC
TRBJ2-5,-,-,TRBV2,CASTSRGEQETQYF,TGTGCCAGCACCTCTAGGGGCGAACAAGAGACCCAGTACTTC
TRBJ2-3,-,-,TRBV15,CATSRASAAGDTQYF,TGTGCCACCAGCAGAGCGAGCGCGGCGGGAGATACGCAGTATTTT
TRBJ2-5,-,-,TRBV5-6,CASSLNTDEQYF,TGTGCCAGCAGCTTGAATACAGATGAGCAGTACTTC
TRBJ1-2,TRBD1,-,TRBV10-3,CAISETAGQGYSYTF,TGTGCCATCAGTGAGACGGCGGGACAGGGCTATAGCTACACCTTC
TRBJ1-1,-,-,TRBV11-2,CASSFTTNGAEAFF,TGTGCCAGCAGCTTCACCACAAATGGAGCTGAAGCTTTCTTT
TRBJ2-1,-,-,TRBV11-2,CASSPLWDPHEQFF,TGTGCCAGCAGCCCACTTTGGGATCCTCATGAGCAGTTCTTC